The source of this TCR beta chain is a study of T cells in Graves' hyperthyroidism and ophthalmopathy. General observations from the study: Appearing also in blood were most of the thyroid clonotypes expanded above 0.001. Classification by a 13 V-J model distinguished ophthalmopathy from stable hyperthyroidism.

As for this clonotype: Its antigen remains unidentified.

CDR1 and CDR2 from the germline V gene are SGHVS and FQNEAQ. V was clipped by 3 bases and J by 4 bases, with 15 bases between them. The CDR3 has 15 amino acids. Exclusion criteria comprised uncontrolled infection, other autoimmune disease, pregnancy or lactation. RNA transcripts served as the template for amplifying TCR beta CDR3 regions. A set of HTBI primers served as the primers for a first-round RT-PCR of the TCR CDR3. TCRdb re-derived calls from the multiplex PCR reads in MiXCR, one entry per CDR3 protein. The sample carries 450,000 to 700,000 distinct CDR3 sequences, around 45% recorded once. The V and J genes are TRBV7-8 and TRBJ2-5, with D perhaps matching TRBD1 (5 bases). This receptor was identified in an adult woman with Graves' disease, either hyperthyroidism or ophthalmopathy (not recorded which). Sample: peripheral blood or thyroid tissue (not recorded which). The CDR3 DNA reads TGTGCCAGCAGCTTGGACGTGGAAAGGGGAGAGACCCAGTACTTC. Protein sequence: CASSLDVERGETQYF.